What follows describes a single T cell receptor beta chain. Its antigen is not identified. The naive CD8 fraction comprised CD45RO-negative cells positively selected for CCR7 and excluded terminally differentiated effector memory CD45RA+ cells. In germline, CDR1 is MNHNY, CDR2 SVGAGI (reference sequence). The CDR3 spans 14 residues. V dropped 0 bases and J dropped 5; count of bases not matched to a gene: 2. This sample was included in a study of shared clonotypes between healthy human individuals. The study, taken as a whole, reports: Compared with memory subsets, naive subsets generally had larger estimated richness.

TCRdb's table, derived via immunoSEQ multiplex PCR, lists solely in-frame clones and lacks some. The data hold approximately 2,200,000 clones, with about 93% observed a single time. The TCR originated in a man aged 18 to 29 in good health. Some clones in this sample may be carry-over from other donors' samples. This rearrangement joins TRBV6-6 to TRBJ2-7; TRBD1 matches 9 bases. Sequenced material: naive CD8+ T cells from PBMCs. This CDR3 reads CASSYSWDRDEQYF. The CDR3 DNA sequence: TGTGCCAGCAGTTACTCGTGGGACAGGGACGAGCAGTACTTC.